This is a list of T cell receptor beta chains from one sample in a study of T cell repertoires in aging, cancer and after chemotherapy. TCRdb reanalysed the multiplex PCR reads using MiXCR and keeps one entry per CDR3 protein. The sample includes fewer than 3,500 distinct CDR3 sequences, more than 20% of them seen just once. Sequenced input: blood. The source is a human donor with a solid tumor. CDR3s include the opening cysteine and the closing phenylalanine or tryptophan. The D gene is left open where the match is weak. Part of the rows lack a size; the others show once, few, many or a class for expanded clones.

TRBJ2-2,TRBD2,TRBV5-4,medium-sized,CASSFGLAGRIGELFF,TGTGCCAGCAGCTTCGGGCTAGCGGGACGAATCGGGGAGCTGTTTTTT
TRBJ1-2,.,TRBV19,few,CASSIDRLTAYGYTF,TGTGCCAGTAGTATAGATCGCCTAACAGCCTATGGCTACACCTTC
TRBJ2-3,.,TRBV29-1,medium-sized,CSMWDRADTQYF,TGCAGCATGTGGGACCGGGCAGATACGCAGTATTTT
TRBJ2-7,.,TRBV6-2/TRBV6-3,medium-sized,CATRVGGTYEQYF,TGTGCCACCCGGGTCGGTGGGACCTACGAGCAGTACTTC
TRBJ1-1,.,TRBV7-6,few,CASSLAGGNTEAFF,TGTGCCAGCAGCTTAGCAGGAGGGAACACTGAAGCTTTCTTT
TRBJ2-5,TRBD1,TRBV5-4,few,CASSSDRDRGRETQYF,TGTGCCAGCAGCTCCGACCGGGACAGGGGGCGGGAGACCCAGTACTTC
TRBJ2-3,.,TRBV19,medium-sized,CASSLRRVGTDTQYF,TGTGCCAGTAGCCTGAGGAGGGTGGGCACAGATACGCAGTATTTT
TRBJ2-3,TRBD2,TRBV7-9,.,CASRLAESTDTQYF,TGTGCCAGCAGACTAGCGGAGAGCACAGATACGCAGTATTTT
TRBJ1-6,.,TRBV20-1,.,CSAAVRASSYNSPLHF,TGCAGTGCTGCCGTAAGGGCCAGCTCCTATAATTCACCCCTCCACTTT
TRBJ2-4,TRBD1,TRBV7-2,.,CASSRDRAANIQYF,TGTGCCAGCAGTCGGGACAGGGCGGCAAACATTCAGTACTTC
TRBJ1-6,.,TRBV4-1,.,CASSPGGSMNSPLHF,TGCGCCAGCAGCCCGGGAGGATCGATGAATTCACCCCTCCACTTT
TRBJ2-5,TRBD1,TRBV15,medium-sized,CATSLSGGELETQYF,TGTGCCACCAGCCTATCAGGGGGCGAGTTAGAGACCCAGTACTTC
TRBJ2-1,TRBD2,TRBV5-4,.,CASSTSGSAHNEQFF,TGTGCCAGCAGCACCAGCGGGAGTGCCCACAATGAGCAGTTCTTC
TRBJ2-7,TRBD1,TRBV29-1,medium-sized,CSVEWRTGSSYEQYF,TGCAGCGTTGAATGGAGGACAGGGAGCTCCTACGAGCAGTACTTC
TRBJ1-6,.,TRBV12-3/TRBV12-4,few,CASSLVLGGSYNSPLHF,TGTGCCAGCAGTTTAGTCTTAGGAGGTTCCTATAATTCACCCCTCCACTTT
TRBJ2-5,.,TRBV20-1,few,CSARPHETQYF,TGCAGTGCTAGACCACACGAGACCCAGTACTTC
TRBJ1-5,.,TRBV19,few,CASSTGMWQPQHF,TGTGCCAGTAGCACAGGGATGTGGCAGCCCCAGCATTTT
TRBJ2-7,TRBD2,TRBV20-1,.,CSARSSGYEQYF,TGCAGTGCTAGAAGTAGCGGGTACGAGCAGTACTTC
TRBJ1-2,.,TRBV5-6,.,CASSSRPSLTIWLHF,TGTGCCAGCAGCTCAAGACCATCCCTTACGATATGGCTACACTTC
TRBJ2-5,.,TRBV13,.,CASSPRGVEETQYF,TGTGCCAGCAGCCCAAGAGGGGTCGAAGAGACCCAGTACTTC
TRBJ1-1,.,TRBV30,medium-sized,CAGEMGTEAFF,TGTGCGGGGGAAATGGGAACTGAAGCTTTCTTT
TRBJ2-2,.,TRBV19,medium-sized,CASSIPGQGELFF,TGTGCCAGTAGTATTCCCGGACAGGGGGAGCTGTTTTTT
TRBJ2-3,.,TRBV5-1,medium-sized,CASSGGGVRDTQYF,TGCGCCAGCAGCGGGGGAGGTGTAAGAGATACGCAGTATTTT
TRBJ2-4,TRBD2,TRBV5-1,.,CASSLAGTSAKNIQYF,TGCGCCAGCAGCTTGGCTGGGACTAGTGCCAAAAACATTCAGTACTTC
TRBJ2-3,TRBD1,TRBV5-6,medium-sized,CASSLSGTGGNTQYF,TGTGCCAGCAGCCTCTCCGGGACAGGGGGTAATACGCAGTATTTT
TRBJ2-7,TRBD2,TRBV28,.,CASSLLAGTYEQYF,TGTGCCAGCAGTTTACTAGCGGGAACCTACGAGCAGTACTTC
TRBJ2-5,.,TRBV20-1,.,CSAREGWETQYF,TGCAGTGCTAGAGAAGGGTGGGAGACCCAGTACTTC
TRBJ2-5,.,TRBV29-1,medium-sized,CSVTAGQETQYF,TGCAGTGTAACAGCGGGCCAAGAGACCCAGTACTTC
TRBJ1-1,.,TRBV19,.,CASKIFGRNTEAFF,TGTGCCAGTAAAATTTTCGGGCGAAACACTGAAGCTTTCTTT
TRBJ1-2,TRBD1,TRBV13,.,CASRRTGTNYGYTF,TGTGCCAGCAGAAGGACAGGGACTAACTATGGCTACACCTTC
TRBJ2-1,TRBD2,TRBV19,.,CASSRIVAGGYEQFF,TGTGCCAGTAGTAGGATAGTAGCGGGAGGGTATGAGCAGTTCTTC
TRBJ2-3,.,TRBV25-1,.,CASSELQLGGTQYF,TGTGCCAGCAGTGAGCTCCAATTAGGCGGTACGCAGTATTTT
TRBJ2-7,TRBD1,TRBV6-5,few,CASSPRQGSSYEQYF,TGTGCCAGCAGCCCTCGACAGGGGAGCTCCTACGAGCAGTACTTC
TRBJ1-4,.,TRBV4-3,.,CASSQDRTNEKLFF,TGTGCCAGCAGCCAAGACAGGACTAATGAAAAACTGTTTTTT
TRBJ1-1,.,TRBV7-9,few,CASSLEGEAFF,TGTGCCAGCAGCTTAGAGGGGGAAGCTTTCTTT